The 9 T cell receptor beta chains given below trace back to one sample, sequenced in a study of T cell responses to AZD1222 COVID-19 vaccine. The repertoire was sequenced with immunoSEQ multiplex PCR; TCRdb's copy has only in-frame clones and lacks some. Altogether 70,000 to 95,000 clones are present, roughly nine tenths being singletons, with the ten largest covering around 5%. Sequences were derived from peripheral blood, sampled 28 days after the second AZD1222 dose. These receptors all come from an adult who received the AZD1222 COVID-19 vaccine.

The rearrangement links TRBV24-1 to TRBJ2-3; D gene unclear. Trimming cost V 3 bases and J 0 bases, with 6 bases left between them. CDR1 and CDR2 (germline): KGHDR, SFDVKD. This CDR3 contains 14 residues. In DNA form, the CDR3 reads TGTGCCACCAGTGATCGTTCTAGCACAGATACGCAGTATTTT. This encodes CATSDRSSTDTQYF.

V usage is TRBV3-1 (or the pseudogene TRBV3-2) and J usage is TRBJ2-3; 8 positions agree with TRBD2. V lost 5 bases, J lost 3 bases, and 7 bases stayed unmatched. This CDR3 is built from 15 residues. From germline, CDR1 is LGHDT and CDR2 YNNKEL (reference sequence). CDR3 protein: CASSWRGADTDTQYF. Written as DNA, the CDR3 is TGTGCCAGCAGCTGGCGGGGGGCGGATACAGATACGCAGTATTTT.

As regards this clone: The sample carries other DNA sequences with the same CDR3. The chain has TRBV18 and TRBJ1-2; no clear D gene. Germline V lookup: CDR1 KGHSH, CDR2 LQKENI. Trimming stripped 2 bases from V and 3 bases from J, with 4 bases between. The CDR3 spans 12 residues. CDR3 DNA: TGTGCCAGCTCACCAGGGTACTATGGCTACACCTTC. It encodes CASSPGYYGYTF.

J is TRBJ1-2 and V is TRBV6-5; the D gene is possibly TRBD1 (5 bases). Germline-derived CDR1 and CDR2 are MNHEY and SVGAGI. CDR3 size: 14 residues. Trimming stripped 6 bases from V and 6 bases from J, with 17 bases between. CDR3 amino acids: CASRPPDWGHGYTF. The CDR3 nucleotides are TGTGCCAGCAGACCTCCGGACTGGGGACATGGCTACACCTTC.

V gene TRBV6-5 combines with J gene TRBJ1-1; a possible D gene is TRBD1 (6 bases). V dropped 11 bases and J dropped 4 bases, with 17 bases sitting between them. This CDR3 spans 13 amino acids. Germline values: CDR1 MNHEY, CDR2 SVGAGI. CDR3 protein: CAGGGRRRTEAFF. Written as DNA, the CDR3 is TGTGCCGGGGGGGGGCGGCGTCGCACTGAAGCTTTCTTT.

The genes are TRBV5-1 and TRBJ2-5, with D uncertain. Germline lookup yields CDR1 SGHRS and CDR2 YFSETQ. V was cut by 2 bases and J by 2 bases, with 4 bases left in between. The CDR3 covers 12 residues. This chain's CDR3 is CASSLKQETQYF. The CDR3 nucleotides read TGCGCCAGCAGCTTAAAACAAGAGACCCAGTACTTC.

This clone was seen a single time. CDR3: CASSSSDTEAFF. DNA for the CDR3: TGTGCCAGCAGCTCTTCGGACACTGAAGCTTTCTTT. The chain employs TRBV11-2 and TRBJ1-1; D not certain. CDR3 length: 12 amino acids. CDR1 is SGHAT, CDR2 FQNNGV, per germline. Between the trimmed V and J ends, which lost 4 bases and 3 bases, there was a span of 6 bases. Using reference TRBV11-2 and TRBJ1-1 for the parts outside the CDR3, the full variable domain is EAGVAQSPRYKIIEKRQSVAFWCNPISGHATLYWYQQILGQGPKLLIQFQNNGVVDDSQLPKDRFSAERLKGVDSTLKIQPAKLEDSAVYLCASSSSDTEAFFGQGTRLTVV.

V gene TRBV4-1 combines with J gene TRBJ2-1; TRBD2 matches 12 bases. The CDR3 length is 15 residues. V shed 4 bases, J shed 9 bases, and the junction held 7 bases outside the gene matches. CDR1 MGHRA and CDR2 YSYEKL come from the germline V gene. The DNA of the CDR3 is TGCGCCAGCAGCCGGCTAGCGGGGGGGCCCAGTGAGCAGTTCTTC. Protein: CASSRLAGGPSEQFF.

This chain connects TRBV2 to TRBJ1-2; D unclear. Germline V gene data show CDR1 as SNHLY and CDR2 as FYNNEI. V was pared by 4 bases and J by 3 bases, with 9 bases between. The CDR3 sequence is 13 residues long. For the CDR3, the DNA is TGTGCCAGCAGTGGTGACGGAGACTATGGCTACACCTTC. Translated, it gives CASSGDGDYGYTF.